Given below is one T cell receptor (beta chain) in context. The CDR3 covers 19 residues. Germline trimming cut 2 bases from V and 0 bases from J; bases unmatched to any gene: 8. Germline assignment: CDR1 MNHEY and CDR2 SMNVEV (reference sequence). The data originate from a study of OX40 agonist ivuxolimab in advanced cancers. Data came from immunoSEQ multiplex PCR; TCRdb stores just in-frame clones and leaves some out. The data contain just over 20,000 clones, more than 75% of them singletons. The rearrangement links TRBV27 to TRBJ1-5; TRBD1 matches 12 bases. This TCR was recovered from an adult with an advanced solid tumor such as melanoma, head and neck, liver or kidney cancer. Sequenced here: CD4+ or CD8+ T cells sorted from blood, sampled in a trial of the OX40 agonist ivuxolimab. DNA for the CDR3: TGTGCCAGCAGTTTAAAGGGGACAGGGGGCGCCGGTAGCAATCAGCCCCAGCATTTT. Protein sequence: CASSLKGTGGAGSNQPQHF.